This note documents a single TCR beta chain sequence. This entry comes from a study of blood T cell repertoires in COVID-19. Study-level information: PBMCs, B-cell-depleted T cells, or T cells provided the cDNA or gDNA that made up the material.

Looked up from germline, CDR1 is SQVTM and CDR2 is ANQGSEA. Trimming pared 8 bases from V and 2 bases from J, leaving 12 bases between. The CDR3 totals 12 residues. Some clones are missing from TCRdb's copy, which holds only in-frame ones; the method was immunoSEQ multiplex PCR. Found here are tens of thousands of clones, 70% to 85% of them singletons; the top ten hold roughly 14%. The sequencing input was peripheral blood. The V call is TRBV29-1, the J call TRBJ1-1, with D possibly matching TRBD1 (6 bases). This clonotype originated in a man aged 45 to 65 with COVID-19, enrolled during active disease. The CDR3 nucleotides read TGCAGCATCGCCGGGACAAACACTGAAGCTTTCTTT. As protein: CSIAGTNTEAFF. The full variable domain, with the rest looked up from reference TRBV29-1 and TRBJ1-1, is SAVISQKPSRDICQRGTSLTIQCQVDSQVTMMFWYRQQPGQSLTLIATANQGSEATYESGFVIDKFPISRPNLTFSTLTVSNMSPEDSSIYLCSIAGTNTEAFFGQGTRLTVV.